The rows below give T cell receptor beta chains drawn from one sample of a study of radiation and T cells in renal cell carcinoma. Only in-frame clones appear in the TCRdb table, and some are missing; sequencing was by immunoSEQ multiplex PCR. This sample has 45,000 to 55,000 clones, with 75% to 90% found just once. Sequenced material: blood, taken from a patient whose treatment included radiotherapy and nephrectomy. These TCRs come from a woman between 70 and 85 years old with renal cell carcinoma. CDR3s leave out the opening cysteine and the closing phenylalanine or tryptophan. Clone sizes are given selectively: once, few, many, or a class where the clone is expanded.

TRBJ2-2	once	TRBV18	ASSPKGLAGRRDTGELF
TRBJ1-5	.	TRBV7-2	ASSPNVGIGNQPQH
TRBJ2-7	few	TRBV15	ATSRDVTSGVLFGNEQY
TRBJ1-3	.	TRBV2	ASMGTGDGNTIY
TRBJ2-1	.	TRBV7-9	ASSSGDYNEQF
TRBJ1-5	once	TRBV4-1	ASSQGGAGGWNQPQH
TRBJ2-3	.	TRBV27	ASTPSGTSGRNTQY
TRBJ1-1	.	TRBV9	ASSVGDGYMNTEAF
TRBJ1-4	.	TRBV7-8	ASSLTGQGQGKLF
TRBJ1-2	.	TRBV5-4	ASSLDTGYGYT
TRBJ2-2	.	TRBV6-6	ASSSTLAGELF